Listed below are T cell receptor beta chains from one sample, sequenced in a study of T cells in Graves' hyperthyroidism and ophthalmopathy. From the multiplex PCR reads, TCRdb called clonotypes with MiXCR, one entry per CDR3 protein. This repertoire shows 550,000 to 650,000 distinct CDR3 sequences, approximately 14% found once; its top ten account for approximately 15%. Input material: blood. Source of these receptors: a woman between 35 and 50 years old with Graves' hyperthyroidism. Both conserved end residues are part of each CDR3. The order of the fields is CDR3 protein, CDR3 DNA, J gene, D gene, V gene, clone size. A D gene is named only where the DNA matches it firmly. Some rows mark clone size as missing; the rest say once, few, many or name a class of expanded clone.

CASSQFGLAGGDEQFF | TGCGCCAGCAGCCAATTCGGACTAGCGGGAGGCGATGAGCAGTTCTTC | TRBJ2-1 | TRBD2 | TRBV4-1 | NA
CSARSNVGGTYGYTF | TGCAGTGCTAGATCTAACGTGGGGGGCACCTATGGCTACACCTTC | TRBJ1-2 | NA | TRBV20-1 | few
CAWSQGYYNEQFF | TGTGCCTGGTCTCAAGGTTATTACAATGAGCAGTTCTTC | TRBJ2-1 | NA | TRBV30 | many
CASSLDRNYEQYF | TGCGCCAGCAGCTTAGATAGAAACTACGAGCAGTACTTC | TRBJ2-7 | NA | TRBV5-1 | many
CSGIDSQREFNEQFF | TGCAGTGGCATCGATTCACAGCGGGAGTTCAATGAGCAGTTCTTC | TRBJ2-1 | TRBD2 | TRBV20-1 | many
CASSQSVGAGNTEAFF | TGTGCCAGCAGCCAATCCGTGGGTGCTGGGAACACTGAAGCTTTCTTT | TRBJ1-1 | NA | TRBV3-1 | many
CASSSFTGGTYEQYF | TGCGCCAGCAGCTCGTTTACAGGGGGCACGTACGAGCAGTACTTC | TRBJ2-7 | TRBD1 | TRBV5-1 | many
CASSQPGRGGEKLFF | TGCGCCAGCAGCCAACCCGGCAGGGGAGGGGAAAAACTGTTTTTT | TRBJ1-4 | NA | TRBV4-1 | many
CASSWSSYNSPLHF | TGTGCCAGCAGTTGGAGCTCCTATAATTCACCCCTCCACTTT | TRBJ1-6 | NA | TRBV27 | few
CASSGRGGRETQYF | TGTGCCAGCAGTGGTAGGGGGGGACGAGAGACCCAGTACTTC | TRBJ2-5 | NA | TRBV2 | many